A selection of T cell receptor beta chains follows, all from one sample in a study of siplizumab effects on memory and regulatory T cells. Here immunoSEQ multiplex PCR was the method, and the copy in TCRdb shows in-frame clones only, minus some. The table has 90,000 to 120,000 clones, 75% to 95% seen once; the top ten hold about 2.6%. Sample: CD4+ T cells sorted from blood. These receptors all stem from a human donor in good health. Some clones in this sample may be carry-over from other donors' samples. The CDR3 runs from the conserved cysteine through the conserved F or W. The D gene is left open where the match is weak. The listing skips clone size in some rows; elsewhere it reads once, few, many or a size class.

V gene,CDR3 length,J gene,D gene,clone size,CDR3 protein,CDR3 DNA
TRBV5-1,14,TRBJ2-2,NA,NA,CASSLYGGTGELFF,TGCGCCAGCAGCTTGTATGGTGGCACCGGGGAGCTGTTTTTT
TRBV29-1,13,TRBJ1-1,NA,NA,CSVEGIGVTEAFF,TGCAGCGTAGAAGGGATAGGGGTTACTGAAGCTTTCTTT
TRBV19,14,TRBJ1-5,NA,once,CASSIGSSNQPQHF,TGTGCCAGTAGTATCGGCAGTAGCAATCAGCCCCAGCATTTT
TRBV5-1,17,TRBJ2-3,TRBD2,once,CASRTGLAGGSADTQYF,TGCGCCAGCCGTACGGGACTAGCGGGAGGGTCGGCAGATACGCAGTATTTT
TRBV9,18,TRBJ2-2,TRBD2,NA,CASSVTSGRTPRTGELFF,TGTGCCAGCAGCGTGACTAGCGGGAGGACTCCTCGCACCGGGGAGCTGTTTTTT
TRBV28,17,TRBJ1-3,TRBD1,NA,CASSPMGQGDSGNTIYF,TGTGCCAGCAGTCCGATGGGACAGGGGGATTCTGGAAACACCATATATTTT
TRBV2,14,TRBJ1-5,NA,few,CASSEVAGGQPQHF,TGTGCCAGCAGTGAAGTGGCAGGAGGGCAGCCCCAGCATTTT
TRBV7-3,17,TRBJ2-1,TRBD2,NA,CASSLKGLAGGVNEQFF,TGTGCCAGCAGCTTAAAGGGACTAGCGGGAGGAGTGAATGAGCAGTTCTTC
TRBV14,15,TRBJ1-2,TRBD1,NA,CASSREDRANYGYTF,TGTGCCAGCAGCCGGGAAGACAGGGCAAACTATGGCTACACCTTC
TRBV7-2,14,TRBJ1-1,NA,NA,CASSATTLRQEAFF,TGTGCCAGCAGCGCGACCACCCTTCGGCAGGAAGCTTTCTTT
TRBV2,10,TRBJ2-5,NA,NA,CASRGETQYF,TGTGCCAGCAGGGGCGAGACCCAGTACTTC
TRBV29-1,13,TRBJ2-3,NA,NA,CSVDSLSTDTQYF,TGCAGCGTTGACAGCCTAAGCACAGATACGCAGTATTTT
TRBV28,15,TRBJ1-1,NA,NA,CASSFDPKLGTEAFF,TGTGCCAGCAGTTTCGACCCTAAATTGGGGACTGAAGCTTTCTTT
TRBV18,12,TRBJ2-1,NA,NA,CASSDRYNEQFF,TGTGCCAGCTCCGACAGGTACAATGAGCAGTTCTTC
TRBV9,14,TRBJ2-7,NA,NA,CASSVADGIYEQYF,TGTGCCAGCAGCGTAGCGGACGGAATCTACGAGCAGTACTTC
TRBV4-1,15,TRBJ2-7,TRBD1,NA,CASSQTGTGAYEQYF,TGCGCCAGCAGTCAAACCGGGACAGGGGCCTACGAGCAGTACTTC
TRBV28,15,TRBJ2-7,NA,NA,CASSTEDTLIYEQYF,TGTGCCAGCAGTACGGAGGACACCCTGATTTACGAGCAGTACTTC
TRBV6-1,13,TRBJ1-1,NA,NA,CASSEARNTEAFF,TGTGCCAGCAGTGAAGCCAGAAACACTGAAGCTTTCTTT
TRBV19,15,TRBJ1-5,NA,NA,CASRGNWGFDQPQHF,TGTGCCAGTAGGGGCAATTGGGGGTTCGATCAGCCCCAGCATTTT
TRBV6-5,14,TRBJ1-2,NA,NA,CASSSPTANYGYTF,TGTGCCAGCAGTTCCCCGACAGCTAACTATGGCTACACCTTC
TRBV13,16,TRBJ2-1,NA,NA,CASSLEGLLSYNEQFF,TGTGCCAGCAGCTTAGAAGGTCTACTCTCCTACAATGAGCAGTTCTTC
TRBV6-1,11,TRBJ2-5,NA,NA,CASSVVETQYF,TGTGCCAGCAGTGTCGTAGAGACCCAGTACTTC
TRBV18,16,TRBJ1-2,NA,NA,CASSPLATRTNYGYTF,TGTGCCAGCTCACCACTTGCTACTCGGACTAACTATGGCTACACCTTC
TRBV5-1,18,TRBJ2-2,TRBD2,NA,CASSLSRSRLANTGELFF,TGCGCCAGCAGCTTAAGTCGTAGTCGACTAGCTAACACCGGGGAGCTGTTTTTT
TRBV19,18,TRBJ2-1,TRBD2,NA,CASSIDSYGSGIQLEQFF,TGTGCCAGTAGTATAGATTCCTACGGTAGCGGGATCCAGTTAGAGCAGTTCTTC
TRBV11-2,16,TRBJ2-2,NA,once,CASSHPGRPNTGELFF,TGTGCCAGCAGCCATCCGGGAAGACCGAACACCGGGGAGCTGTTTTTT
TRBV5-1,15,TRBJ2-3,NA,NA,CASSLGVRNTDTQYF,TGCGCCAGCAGCTTGGGGGTCAGAAACACAGATACGCAGTATTTT
TRBV18,16,TRBJ2-2,NA,NA,CASSPFTGIITGELFF,TGTGCCAGCTCACCATTCACAGGGATAATAACCGGGGAGCTGTTTTTT
TRBV6-4,13,TRBJ1-1,NA,NA,CASSRKLNTEAFF,TGTGCCAGCAGTAGGAAGTTGAACACTGAAGCTTTCTTT
TRBV28,16,TRBJ1-1,NA,NA,CASSPKPGVRKAEAFF,TGTGCCAGCAGTCCCAAACCAGGGGTAAGGAAAGCTGAAGCTTTCTTT
TRBV5-6,16,TRBJ2-3,NA,NA,CASSQAGLRMADTQYF,TGTGCCAGCAGTCAGGCAGGACTAAGGATGGCGGATACGCAGTATTTT
TRBV6-1,16,TRBJ2-7,NA,NA,CASSDGYRLGRHEQYF,TGTGCCAGCAGTGATGGATACCGGCTAGGTCGGCACGAGCAGTACTTC
TRBV19,14,TRBJ2-7,TRBD1,NA,CASRRTGASYEQYF,TGTGCCAGTAGACGAACAGGGGCTTCCTACGAGCAGTACTTC
TRBV5-1,18,TRBJ2-2,NA,NA,CASSLDETTRWDTGELFF,TGCGCCAGCAGCTTGGACGAGACCACTAGATGGGACACCGGGGAGCTGTTTTTT
TRBV6-1,12,TRBJ2-5,NA,NA,CASRLGKETQYF,TGTGCCAGCAGACTAGGAAAAGAGACCCAGTACTTC
TRBV5-4,16,TRBJ1-4,NA,NA,CASSLDGHFGNEKLFF,TGTGCCAGCAGCTTGGATGGACACTTCGGAAATGAAAAACTGTTTTTT
TRBV11-3,16,TRBJ2-3,TRBD2,NA,CASSEGTSSYTDTQYF,TGTGCCAGCAGCGAAGGGACTAGCAGTTACACAGATACGCAGTATTTT
TRBV4-1,16,TRBJ2-1,TRBD2,NA,CASSRPGTSGYNEQFF,TGCGCCAGCAGCCGACCCGGGACTAGCGGGTACAATGAGCAGTTCTTC
TRBV6-4,16,TRBJ2-3,TRBD1,once,CASPRSGTGGTDTQYF,TGTGCCAGCCCTCGGTCCGGGACAGGGGGCACAGATACGCAGTATTTT
TRBV14,15,TRBJ1-3,NA,once,CASSRGHDSGNTIYF,TGTGCCAGCAGCCGAGGACATGACTCTGGAAACACCATATATTTT
TRBV7-6,15,TRBJ1-1,TRBD1,NA,CASSLTTGVNTEAFF,TGTGCCAGCAGCCTTACGACAGGGGTGAACACTGAAGCTTTCTTT
TRBV6-1,14,TRBJ1-1,NA,once,CASSTGGPNTEAFF,TGTGCCAGCAGCACTGGGGGGCCGAACACTGAAGCTTTCTTT
TRBV5-3,13,TRBJ2-1,NA,NA,CASSLPPYNEQFF,TGTGCCAGCAGCTTACCACCTTACAATGAGCAGTTCTTC
TRBV10-2,17,TRBJ2-3,TRBD2,NA,CASRGLAKKTSTDTQYF,TGCGCCAGCAGGGGACTAGCGAAAAAAACTAGCACAGATACGCAGTATTTT
TRBV23-1,16,TRBJ2-7,NA,NA,CASSQLNKDQAYEQYF,TGCGCCAGCAGTCAATTGAATAAGGATCAAGCCTACGAGCAGTACTTC
TRBV11-2,15,TRBJ2-7,TRBD1,NA,CASSTGTGGFDEQYF,TGTGCCAGCAGCACCGGGACAGGGGGTTTTGACGAGCAGTACTTC
TRBV19,13,TRBJ2-5,NA,NA,CASIGGDGGTQYF,TGTGCCAGTATCGGCGGGGATGGGGGGACCCAGTACTTC
TRBV19,15,TRBJ1-1,NA,NA,CASSTLFGGNTEAFF,TGTGCCAGTAGTACCCTCTTTGGGGGAAACACTGAAGCTTTCTTT
TRBV5-1,15,TRBJ1-5,NA,NA,CASSLSDSSNQPQHF,TGCGCCAGCAGCTTGTCCGATAGTAGCAATCAGCCCCAGCATTTT
TRBV29-1,14,TRBJ2-7,TRBD2,once,CSVATSGNSYEQYF,TGCAGCGTAGCGACTAGCGGCAACTCCTACGAGCAGTACTTC
TRBV30,13,TRBJ2-5,NA,NA,CAYRTGAQETQYF,TGTGCCTACAGAACAGGTGCCCAAGAGACCCAGTACTTC